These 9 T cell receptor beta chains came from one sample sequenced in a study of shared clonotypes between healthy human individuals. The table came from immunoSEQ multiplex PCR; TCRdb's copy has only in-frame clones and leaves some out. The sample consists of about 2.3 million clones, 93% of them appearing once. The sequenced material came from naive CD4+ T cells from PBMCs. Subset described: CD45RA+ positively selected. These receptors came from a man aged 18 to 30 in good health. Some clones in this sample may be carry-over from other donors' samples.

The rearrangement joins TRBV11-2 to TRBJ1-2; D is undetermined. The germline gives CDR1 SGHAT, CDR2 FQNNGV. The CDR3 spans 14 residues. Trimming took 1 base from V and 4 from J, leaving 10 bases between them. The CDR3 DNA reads TGTGCCAGCAGCTTAGTAGTAGGATCCTATGGCTACACCTTC. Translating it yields CASSLVVGSYGYTF.

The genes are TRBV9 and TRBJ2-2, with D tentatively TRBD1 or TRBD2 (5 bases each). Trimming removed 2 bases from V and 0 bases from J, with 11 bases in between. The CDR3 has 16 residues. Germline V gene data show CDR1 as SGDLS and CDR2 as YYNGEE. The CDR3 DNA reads TGTGCCAGCAGCGTGGGGAAGGGACCGAACACCGGGGAGCTGTTTTTT. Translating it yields CASSVGKGPNTGELFF.

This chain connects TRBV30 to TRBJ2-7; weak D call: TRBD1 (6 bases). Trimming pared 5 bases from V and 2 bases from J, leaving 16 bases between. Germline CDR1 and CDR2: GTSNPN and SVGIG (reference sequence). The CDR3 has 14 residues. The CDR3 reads CAWSTGGGPYEQYF. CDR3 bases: TGTGCCTGGTCGACAGGTGGTGGCCCCTACGAGCAGTACTTC. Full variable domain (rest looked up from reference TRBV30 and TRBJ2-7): SQTIHQWPATLVQPVGSPLSLECTVEGTSNPNLYWYRQAAGRGLQLLFYSVGIGQISSEVPQNLSASRPQDRQFILSSKKLLLSDSGFYLCAWSTGGGPYEQYFGPGTRLTVT.

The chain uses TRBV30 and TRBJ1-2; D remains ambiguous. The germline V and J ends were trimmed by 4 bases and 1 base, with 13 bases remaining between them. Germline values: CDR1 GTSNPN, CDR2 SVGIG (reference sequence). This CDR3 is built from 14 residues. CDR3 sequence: CAWTPGGLNYGYTF. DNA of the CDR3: TGTGCCTGGACTCCTGGTGGACTTAACTATGGCTACACCTTC.

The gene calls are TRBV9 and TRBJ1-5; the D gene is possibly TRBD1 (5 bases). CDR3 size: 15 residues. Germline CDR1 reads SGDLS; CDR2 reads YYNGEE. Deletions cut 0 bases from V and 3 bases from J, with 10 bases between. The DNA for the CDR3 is TGTGCCAGCAGCGTAGATGGCAGGGCCAATCAGCCCCAGCATTTT. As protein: CASSVDGRANQPQHF. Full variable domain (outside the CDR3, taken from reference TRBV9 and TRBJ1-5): DSGVTQTPKHLITATGQRVTLRCSPRSGDLSVYWYQQSLDQGLQFLIQYYNGEERAKGNILERFSAQQFPDLHSELNLSSLELGDSALYFCASSVDGRANQPQHFGDGTRLSIL.

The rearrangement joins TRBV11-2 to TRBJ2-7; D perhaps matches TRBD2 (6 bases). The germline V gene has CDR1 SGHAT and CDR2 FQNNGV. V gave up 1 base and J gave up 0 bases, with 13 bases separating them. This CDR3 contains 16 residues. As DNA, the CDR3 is TGTGCCAGCAGCTTAGCGTGGCGGGACCCCTCCTACGAGCAGTACTTC. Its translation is CASSLAWRDPSYEQYF.

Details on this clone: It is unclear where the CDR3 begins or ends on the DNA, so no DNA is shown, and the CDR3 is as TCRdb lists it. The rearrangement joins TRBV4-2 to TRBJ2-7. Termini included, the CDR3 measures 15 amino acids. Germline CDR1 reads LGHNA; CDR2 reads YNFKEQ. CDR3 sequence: CASSQYFGPVYEQYF.

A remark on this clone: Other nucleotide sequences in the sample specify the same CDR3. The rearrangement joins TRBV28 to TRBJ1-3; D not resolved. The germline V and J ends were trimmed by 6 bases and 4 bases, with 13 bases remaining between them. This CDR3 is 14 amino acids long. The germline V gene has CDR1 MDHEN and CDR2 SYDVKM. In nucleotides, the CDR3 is TGTGCCAGCAGATGGACCTTAAGGGGAAACACCATATATTTT. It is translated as CASRWTLRGNTIYF. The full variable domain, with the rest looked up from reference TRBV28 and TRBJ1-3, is DVKVTQSSRYLVKRTGEKVFLECVQDMDHENMFWYRQDPGLGLRLIYFSYDVKMKEKGDIPEGYSVSREKKERFSLILESASTNQTSMYLCASRWTLRGNTIYFGEGSWLTVV.

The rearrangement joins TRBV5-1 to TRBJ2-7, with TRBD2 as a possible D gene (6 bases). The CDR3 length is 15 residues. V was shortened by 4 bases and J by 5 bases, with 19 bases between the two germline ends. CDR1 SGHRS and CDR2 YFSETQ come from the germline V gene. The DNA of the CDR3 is TGCGCCAGCAGCCCGGGGCCGGGAGAGTACCACGAGCAGTACTTC. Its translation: CASSPGPGEYHEQYF. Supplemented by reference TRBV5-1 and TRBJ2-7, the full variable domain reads KAGVTQTPRYLIKTRGQQVTLSCSPISGHRSVSWYQQTPGQGLQFLFEYFSETQRNKGNFPGRFSGRQFSNSRSEMNVSTLELGDSALYLCASSPGPGEYHEQYFGPGTRLTVT.